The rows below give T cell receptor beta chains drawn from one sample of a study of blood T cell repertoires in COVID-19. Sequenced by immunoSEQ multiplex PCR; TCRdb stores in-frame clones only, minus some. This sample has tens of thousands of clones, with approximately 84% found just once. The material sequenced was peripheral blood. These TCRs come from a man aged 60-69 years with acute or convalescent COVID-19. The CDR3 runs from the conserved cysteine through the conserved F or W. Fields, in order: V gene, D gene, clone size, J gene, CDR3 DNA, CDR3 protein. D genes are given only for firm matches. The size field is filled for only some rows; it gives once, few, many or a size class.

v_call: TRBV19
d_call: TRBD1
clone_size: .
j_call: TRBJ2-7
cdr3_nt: TGTGCCAGTAGTATGGGACAGACGTCCGTTTACGAGCAGTACTTC
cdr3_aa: CASSMGQTSVYEQYF

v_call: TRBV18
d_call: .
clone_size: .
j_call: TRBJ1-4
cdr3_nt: TGTGCCAGCTCCACGGGGAGGCTTATCGAAAAACTGTTTTTT
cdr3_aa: CASSTGRLIEKLFF

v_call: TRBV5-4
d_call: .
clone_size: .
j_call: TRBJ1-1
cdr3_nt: TGTGCCAGCAGCTCGGCGGGTCAGAAGATCCAAGCTTTCTTT
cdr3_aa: CASSSAGQKIQAFF

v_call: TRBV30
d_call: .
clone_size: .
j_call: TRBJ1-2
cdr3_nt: TGTGCCTGGTACGGCGGAAGCTATGGCTACACCTTC
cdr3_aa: CAWYGGSYGYTF

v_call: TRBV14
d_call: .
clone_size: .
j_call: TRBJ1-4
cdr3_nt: TGTGCCAGCAGCTATGGACGGGAGAAACTGTTTTTT
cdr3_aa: CASSYGREKLFF

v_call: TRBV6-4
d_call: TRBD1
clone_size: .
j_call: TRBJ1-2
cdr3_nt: TGTGCCAGCAGTGACAGGGGGCACCTCTATGGCTACACCTTC
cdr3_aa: CASSDRGHLYGYTF

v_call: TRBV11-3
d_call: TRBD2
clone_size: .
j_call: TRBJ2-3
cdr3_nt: TGTGCCAGCAGCTTCGGACTAGTTTCAGATACGCAGTATTTT
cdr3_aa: CASSFGLVSDTQYF

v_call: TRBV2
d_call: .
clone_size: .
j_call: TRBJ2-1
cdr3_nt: TGTGCCAGCAGTGAAGCACTAGTTTCCAGCAATGAGCAGTTCTTC
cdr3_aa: CASSEALVSSNEQFF

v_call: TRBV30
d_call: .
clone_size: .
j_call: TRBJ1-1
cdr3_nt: TGTGCCTGGAGTCAGGGGATGAACACTGAAGCTTTCTTT
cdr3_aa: CAWSQGMNTEAFF

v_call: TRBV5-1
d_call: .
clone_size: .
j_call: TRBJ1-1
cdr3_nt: TGCGCCAGCAGCAAAGATTACAGGGATGTTGCTACTGAAGCTTTCTTT
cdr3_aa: CASSKDYRDVATEAFF

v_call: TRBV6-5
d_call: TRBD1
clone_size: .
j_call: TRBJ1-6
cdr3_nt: TGTGCCAGCAGACCAGGGGGCCGTTCCGATTCACCCCTCCACTTT
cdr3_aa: CASRPGGRSDSPLHF

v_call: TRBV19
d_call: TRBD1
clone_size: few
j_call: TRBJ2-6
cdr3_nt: TGTGCCAGTAGTATCGGACAGGGGGCATACGGGGCCAACGTCCTGACTTTC
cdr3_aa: CASSIGQGAYGANVLTF

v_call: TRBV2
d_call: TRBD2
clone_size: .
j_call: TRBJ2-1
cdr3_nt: TGTGCCAGCAGTGTCTCAACGACTAGCAAAAGCTCCTACAATGAGCAGTTCTTC
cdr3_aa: CASSVSTTSKSSYNEQFF

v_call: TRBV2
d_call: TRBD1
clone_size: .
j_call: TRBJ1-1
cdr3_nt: TGTGCCAGCACAGGACAGGCTGTACGGACTGAAGCTTTCTTT
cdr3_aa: CASTGQAVRTEAFF